One and the same sample provided the 15 T cell receptor beta chains below, sequenced in a study of breast tumors, draining lymph nodes, adjacent tissues. Axillary draining lymph nodes of breast cancer patients supplied the node samples. One entry per CDR3 protein, called by TCRdb with MiXCR from the multiplex PCR reads. The table records over 70,000 distinct CDR3 sequences, over 25% of them present only once. The material sequenced was axillary lymph node tissue. All receptors derive from a female donor with breast cancer. Some clones in this sample may be carry-over from other donors' samples.

This clonotype has ten or more counts. The chain uses TRBV12-3 or TRBV12-4 and TRBJ2-7; TRBD2 matches 8 bases. J lost 0 bases, V lost 5 bases, and 6 bases had no gene match. The CDR3 totals 15 residues. The CDR3 coding sequence is TGTGCCAGCAGTCCTAGGACTAGCTTCTCCTACGAGCAGTACTTC. It specifies CASSPRTSFSYEQYF.

This clonotype was observed many times. This chain uses TRBV20-1 with TRBJ2-5, with 11 nucleotides matching TRBD2. Per the germline V gene, CDR1 is DFQATT and CDR2 is SNEGSKA (reference sequence). V lost 3 bases and J lost 7; bases outside the gene matches: 10. This CDR3 comprises 15 residues. DNA for the CDR3: TGCAGTGCTAGGCCTAGCGGGAGGATCCGAGGGACCCAGTACTTC. This encodes CSARPSGRIRGTQYF.

This chain joins TRBV15 and TRBJ1-5; D not certain. The germline CDR1 and CDR2 sequences are LNHNV and YYDKDF (reference sequence). The CDR3 has 13 residues. Trimming cost V 6 bases and J 7 bases, with 13 bases left between them. The DNA of the CDR3 is TGTGCCACCAGTAAGAGGATGGACCAGCCCCAGCATTTT. It codes for CATSKRMDQPQHF. Looking up the rest from reference TRBV15 and TRBJ1-5 gives the full variable domain: DAMVIQNPRYQVTQFGKPVTLSCSQTLNHNVMYWYQQKSSQAPKLLFHYYDKDFNNEADTPDNFQSRRPNTSFCFLDIRSPGLGDTAMYLCATSKRMDQPQHFGDGTRLSIL.

V usage is TRBV7-9 and J usage is TRBJ2-7; D is possibly TRBD1 (6 bases). There are 14 residues in the CDR3. Trimming cost V 3 bases and J 3 bases, with 12 bases left between them. The germline gives CDR1 SEHNR, CDR2 FQNEAQ (reference sequence). CDR3 in amino acids: CASSFRDKYYEQYF. CDR3 nucleotides: TGTGCCAGCAGCTTCCGGGACAAGTACTACGAGCAGTACTTC.

About this clonotype: The junction does not match germline at one end; this may be a read error. The V and J genes are TRBV15 and TRBJ2-7; 7 nucleotides align to TRBD2. Looked up from germline, CDR1 is LNHNV and CDR2 is YYDKDF (reference sequence). CDR3 length: 15 residues. The DNA for the CDR3 is TGCGCCACCAGCGTCGGGGCTAGCGGCGCCTACGAGCAGTACTTC. It is translated as CATSVGASGAYEQYF.

This clonotype occurred many times. Here the CDR3 DNA reads TGTGCCACCAGCAACCAGGGCAATGAGCAGTTCTTC. It codes for CATSNQGNEQFF. The gene calls are TRBV15 and TRBJ2-1; a weak D match, TRBD1 (5 bases). Germline CDR1 LNHNV, CDR2 YYDKDF (reference sequence). With 4 bases removed from V and 6 bases from J, the gap between germline ends came to 7 bases. The CDR3 is 12 residues long.

The chain has TRBV4-1 and TRBJ1-5, with D perhaps TRBD1 (6 bases). Germline V gives CDR1 MGHRA, CDR2 YSYEKL. V was cut by 2 bases and J by 0 bases, with 11 bases left in between. The CDR3 loop spans 16 amino acids. In nucleotides, the CDR3 is TGCGCCAGCAGCCAAACGGACAGAAATAGCAATCAGCCCCAGCATTTT. It encodes CASSQTDRNSNQPQHF.

The chain uses TRBV19 and TRBJ1-3, with 8 bases matching TRBD1. The CDR3 has 20 amino acids. J gave up 2 bases and V 4 bases, and 19 bases lay outside the gene matches. Germline values: CDR1 LNHDA, CDR2 SQIVND (reference sequence). The CDR3 region has the DNA TGTGCCAGTAGTACATGGACAGGGCTGTCCCGGCACACACCTGGAAACACCATATATTTT. This codes for CASSTWTGLSRHTPGNTIYF.

This clonotype was observed at least ten times. V and J are TRBV12-3 or TRBV12-4 and TRBJ2-7; TRBD2 matches at 10 bases. V shed 6 bases, J shed 5 bases, and the junction held 7 bases outside the gene matches. The CDR3 totals 14 residues. The CDR3 DNA reads as TGTGCCAGCAGCGCTAGCGGGAGTATCGACGAGCAGTACTTC. Protein: CASSASGSIDEQYF.

V usage is TRBV20-1 and J usage is TRBJ1-1; a weak D match, TRBD1 (6 bases). Germline lookup yields CDR1 DFQATT and CDR2 SNEGSKA (reference sequence). This CDR3 has 14 amino acids. Trimming cost V 4 bases and J 1 base, with 13 bases left between them. The CDR3 loop is CSAKQGSENTEAFF. The CDR3 DNA reads as TGCAGTGCTAAACAGGGTAGTGAGAACACTGAAGCTTTCTTT.

At least ten counts were recorded for this clonotype. This rearrangement joins TRBV29-1 to TRBJ2-1; D is unresolved. Trimming left V 4 bases short and J 4 bases short, with 5 bases between. In germline, CDR1 is SQVTM, CDR2 ANQGSEA. The CDR3 has 11 residues. Here the CDR3 reads CSVAQYNEQFF. The CDR3 DNA follows: TGCAGCGTTGCTCAGTACAATGAGCAGTTCTTC.

Note on this clonotype: At one boundary the junction diverges from the germline segment, which might be a read error. The chain uses TRBV6-6 and TRBJ1-4, with D maybe TRBD1 (6 bases). The CDR3 is made up of 14 amino acids. Germline assignment: CDR1 MNHNY and CDR2 SVGAGI (reference sequence). This chain's CDR3 is CVSSQGQGGEKLFF. CDR3 bases: TGTGTCAGCAGCCAGGGGCAGGGAGGAGAAAAACTGTTTTTT.

This clonotype was picked up many times. The genes are TRBV7-9 and TRBJ2-4, with TRBD2 identical over 9 bases. Germline V gene sequence: CDR1 SEHNR, CDR2 FQNEAQ (reference sequence). The CDR3 sequence is 16 residues long. Germline trimming cut 4 bases from V and 4 bases from J; bases unmatched to any gene: 8. The CDR3 nucleotides read TGTGCCAGCAGCTCCCCTAGCGGGACGGAAAAAAACATTCAGTACTTC. It encodes CASSSPSGTEKNIQYF.

Only a few counts were recorded for this clonotype. This may come from a read error, since a much larger clone is one base off. The rearrangement uses TRBV12-3 or TRBV12-4 and TRBJ2-1; D possibly corresponds to TRBD2 (6 bases). The CDR3 totals 13 residues. Trimming removed 8 bases from V and 4 bases from J, with 12 bases in between. The CDR3 spells CASGTHPYNEQFF. As DNA, the CDR3 is TGTGCCAGCGGGACTCACCCATACAATGAGCAGTTCTTC.

This clonotype was observed at least ten times. The chain links TRBV6-1 to TRBJ2-5; D is undetermined. In germline, CDR1 is MNHNS, CDR2 SASEGT. The V end lost 0 bases, the J end lost 7 bases, and 6 bases lay between the germline ends. There are 12 residues in the CDR3. CDR3 sequence: CASSEAMRTQYF. In DNA, the CDR3 is TGTGCCAGCAGTGAAGCGATGAGGACCCAGTACTTC.